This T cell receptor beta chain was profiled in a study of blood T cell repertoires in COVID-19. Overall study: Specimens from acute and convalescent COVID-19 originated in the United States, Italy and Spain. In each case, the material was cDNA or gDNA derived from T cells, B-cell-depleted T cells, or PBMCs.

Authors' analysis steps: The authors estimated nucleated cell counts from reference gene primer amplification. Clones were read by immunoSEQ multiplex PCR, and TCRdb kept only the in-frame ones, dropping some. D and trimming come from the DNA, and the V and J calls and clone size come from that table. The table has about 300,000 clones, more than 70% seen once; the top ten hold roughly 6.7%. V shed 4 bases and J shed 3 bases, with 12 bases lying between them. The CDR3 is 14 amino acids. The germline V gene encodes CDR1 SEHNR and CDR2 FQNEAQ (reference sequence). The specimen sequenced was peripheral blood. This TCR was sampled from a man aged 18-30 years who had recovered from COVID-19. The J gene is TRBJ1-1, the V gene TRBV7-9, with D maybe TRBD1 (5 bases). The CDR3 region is CASSSTWGDTEAFF. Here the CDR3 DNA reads TGTGCCAGCAGCTCAACTTGGGGGGACACTGAAGCTTTCTTT.